The next 4 T cell receptor beta chains were all read from a single sample in a study of OX40 agonist ivuxolimab in advanced cancers. TCRdb keeps only in-frame clones here, not all; method: immunoSEQ multiplex PCR. The sample records tens of thousands of clones, 82% being singletons. Material: CD4+ or CD8+ T cells sorted from blood, obtained in a trial of the OX40 agonist ivuxolimab. These receptors were obtained from an adult with an advanced solid tumor such as melanoma, head and neck, liver or kidney cancer.

This sequence joins TRBV6-5 and TRBJ2-7; TRBD2 matches at 7 bases. The CDR3 sequence is 14 residues long. Trimming removed 6 bases from V and 5 bases from J; junction bases left unmatched: 10. Germline lookup yields CDR1 MNHEY and CDR2 SVGAGI. Here the CDR3 DNA reads TGTGCCAGCAGCAAGCGGGGTTTGACCCACGAGCAGTACTTC. Residues: CASSKRGLTHEQYF.

This clone was recorded once. The chain is built from TRBV29-1 and TRBJ2-1, with TRBD2 matching over 14 bases. From germline, CDR1 is SQVTM and CDR2 ANQGSEA. This CDR3 is 14 amino acids long. J gave up 7 bases and V 4 bases, and 3 bases lay outside the gene matches. DNA for the CDR3: TGCAGCGTTGGACTAGCGGGAGGGCGGAATGAGCAGTTCTTC. It specifies CSVGLAGGRNEQFF.

The V gene is TRBV6-5, the J gene TRBJ2-1; a possible D gene is TRBD2 (6 bases). Germline values: CDR1 MNHEY, CDR2 SVGAGI. V gave up 4 bases and J gave up 6 bases, with 13 bases separating them. The CDR3 contains 14 residues. The CDR3 here is CASSSPQGGNEQFF. For the CDR3, the DNA is TGTGCCAGCAGTTCTCCCCAGGGAGGCAATGAGCAGTTCTTC.

This clone was seen more than once but under ten times. This chain uses TRBV4-1 with TRBJ1-4; 7 bases align to TRBD1. The germline V gene has CDR1 MGHRA and CDR2 YSYEKL. Trimming at V came to 4 bases and at J to 8 bases, leaving 13 bases not matched to a gene. This CDR3 is built from 16 residues. The CDR3: CASSPPRRTGLEKLFF. The CDR3 nucleotides are TGCGCCAGCAGCCCTCCCAGGAGGACAGGCCTCGAAAAACTGTTTTTT.